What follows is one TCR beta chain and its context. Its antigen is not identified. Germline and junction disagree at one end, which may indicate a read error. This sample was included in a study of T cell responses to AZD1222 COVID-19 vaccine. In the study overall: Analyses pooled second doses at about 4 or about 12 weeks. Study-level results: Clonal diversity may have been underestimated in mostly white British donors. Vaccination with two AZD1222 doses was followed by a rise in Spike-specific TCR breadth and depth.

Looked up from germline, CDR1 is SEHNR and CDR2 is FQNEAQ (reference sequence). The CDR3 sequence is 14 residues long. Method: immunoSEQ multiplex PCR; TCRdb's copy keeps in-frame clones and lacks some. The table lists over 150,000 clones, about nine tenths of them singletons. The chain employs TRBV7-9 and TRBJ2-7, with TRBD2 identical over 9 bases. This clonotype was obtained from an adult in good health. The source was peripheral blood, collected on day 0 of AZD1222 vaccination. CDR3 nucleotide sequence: TGTGCCAGCAGCGTAGCGGGAGAGGGGTACGAGCAGTACTTC. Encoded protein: CASSVAGEGYEQYF.